One TCR beta chain is described in this entry. There are 12 residues in the CDR3. The V end lost 1 base, the J end lost 7 bases, and 7 bases lay between the germline ends. Germline V gene lookup returns CDR1 SGHVS and CDR2 FNYEAQ. The data stem from a study of Ad26.COV2.S vaccination and SARS-CoV-2 variants. Study context: The donor belonged to the COV1001 Ad26.COV2.S trial arm.

The treatment denotes: 15 to 20 received Ad26.COV2.S at low or high dose, single or two shots; about 5 received placebo; per-sample allocation not given. Samples were taken on day 63 after the first vaccine or placebo injection. Generated by immunoSEQ multiplex PCR, the TCRdb table keeps only in-frame clones and is missing some. Of about 350,000 clones detected, over 75% appear once; the ten largest clones hold about 3%. The specimen was peripheral blood, collected in a trial of Ad26.COV2.S vaccine versus placebo. The chain uses TRBV7-6 and TRBJ1-1, with no clear D. The source of this sequence is a person aged 18-65 years who received the Ad26.COV2.S COVID-19 vaccine or a placebo. This CDR3 is CASSLDGSEAFF. The CDR3 region has the DNA TGTGCCAGCAGCTTAGATGGCAGTGAAGCTTTCTTT.